Presented here are 3 T cell receptor beta chains from one specimen sequenced in a study of prognosis after radiotherapy for stage I lung cancer. Genomic DNA yielded TCR beta CDR3, amplified by two-round multiplex PCR. The authors ran first-round PCR with primers specific to each TRBV and TRBJ gene. A single record per CDR3 protein comes from TCRdb applying MiXCR to the multiplex PCR reads. The repertoire consists of around 20,000 distinct CDR3 sequences, with 45% to 70% occurring once and the leading ten covering less than 30%. The sample was PBMCs, taken before or after stereotactic body radiation therapy (not recorded which). The receptors originated from a donor aged 50 or older with non-small cell lung cancer.

As concerns this clonotype: This is likely an artifact of a read error, given a far larger clone one base away. The V and J genes are TRBV6-1 and TRBJ2-5, with D uncertain. TRBJ2-1 explains the end of the DNA better; the J call may be wrong. The germline gives CDR1 MNHNS, CDR2 SASEGT. This CDR3 spans 16 amino acids. The CDR3, as DNA: TGTGCCAGCACGTCGGACGCACCCATCTCCTACAATGAGCAGTTCTTC. Protein product: CASTSDAPISYNEQFF.

The chain uses TRBV20-1 and TRBJ2-3; D not certain. V was shortened by 4 bases and J by 3 bases, with 14 bases between the two germline ends. The length of the CDR3 is 14 residues. CDR1 and CDR2 (germline): DFQATT, SNEGSKA (reference sequence). CDR3 DNA: TGCAGTGCTATAATATCCTCTCTTACAGATACGCAGTATTTT. This codes for CSAIISSLTDTQYF.

Concerning this clonotype: A read error is likely here: a far larger clone is one base away. This chain links TRBV6-2 or TRBV6-3 with TRBJ1-1, with 7 bases fitting TRBD1. This CDR3 has 15 residues. The germline CDR1 and CDR2 sequences are MNHEY and SVGEGT. The CDR3 DNA sequence: TGTGCCAGCACTAGGGACAGAGGTGTGAACACTGAAGCTTCCTTT. Amino acid sequence: CASTRDRGVNTEASF.